The next 25 T cell receptor beta chains were all read from a single sample in a study of cytomegalovirus exposure and HLA in healthy donors (dated by TCRdb to 2015 to 2018). Receptor libraries were prepared by the immunoSEQ multiplex PCR assay. The multiplex PCR relied on a mix of 60 forward primers for TCR Vbeta segments and 13 reverse primers for TCR Jbeta segments. What TCRdb holds here is the immuneACCESS table cut down to in-frame rearrangements. Part of the clones is not present; checked against another copy, under half of the missing clones reflect an unresolved V gene, and the others are unexplained. For this sample there are over 120,000 clones; around 67% appear just once. Jointly, the top ten make up more than 3.5% of the sample. Sequencing was done on a sample of PBMCs. These receptors were taken from a man aged 18 to 29 in good health and CMV-seropositive.

The V call is TRBV9, the J call TRBJ1-3; a weak D match, TRBD1 (5 bases). V lost 1 base and J 0 bases, leaving 14 bases between the germline ends. The CDR3 extends over 17 amino acids. Germline lookup yields CDR1 SGDLS and CDR2 YYNGEE. The DNA of the CDR3 is TGTGCCAGCAGCGTAACGGGGGGGGATTTCTCTGGAAACACCATATATTTT. The encoded protein is CASSVTGGDFSGNTIYF.

This clone was detected once. The chain's CDR3 is CASSVPSLGEQYF. The DNA for the CDR3 is TGTGCCAGCAGTGTCCCGAGCCTTGGCGAGCAGTACTTC. The chain is built from TRBV6-5 and TRBJ2-7; D gene unclear. The germline V and J ends were trimmed by 5 bases and 6 bases, with 14 bases remaining between them. This CDR3 region has 13 residues. Germline values: CDR1 MNHEY, CDR2 SVGAGI.

V is TRBV14 and J is TRBJ2-3; D is perhaps TRBD2 (5 bases). The germline gives CDR1 SGHDN, CDR2 FVKESK. Trimming shortened V by 3 bases and J by 4 bases, and 11 bases separated the two germline ends. This CDR3 spans 14 amino acids. Here the CDR3 DNA reads TGTGCCAGCAGCCATCCGGGGTCCTCAGATACGCAGTATTTT. As protein: CASSHPGSSDTQYF.

The chain combines TRBV5-1 with TRBJ2-3, with 10 bases matching TRBD1. CDR1 is SGHRS, CDR2 YFSETQ, per germline. This CDR3 region has 15 residues. V shed 0 bases, J shed 5 bases, and the junction held 3 bases outside the gene matches. CDR3 loop: CASSLAGQGGDTQYF. CDR3 DNA sequence: TGCGCCAGCAGCTTGGCAGGACAGGGGGGAGATACGCAGTATTTT. The entire variable domain, with the rest obtained from reference TRBV5-1 and TRBJ2-3, is as follows: KAGVTQTPRYLIKTRGQQVTLSCSPISGHRSVSWYQQTPGQGLQFLFEYFSETQRNKGNFPGRFSGRQFSNSRSEMNVSTLELGDSALYLCASSLAGQGGDTQYFGPGTRLTVL.

This rearrangement joins TRBV7-7 to TRBJ2-1; the match to TRBD2 covers 10 bases. Per germline, CDR1 SSHAT and CDR2 FNYEAQ (reference sequence). CDR3 length equals 15 residues. CDR3 coding DNA: TGTGCTACCCCGGGTGGACTAGCGGCCTACAATGAGCAGTTCTTC. This codes for CATPGGLAAYNEQFF.

The genes are TRBV5-4 and TRBJ1-1; possible D gene TRBD1, 5 bases. CDR3 size: 15 residues. The V gene's germline CDR1 is SGHNT and CDR2 YYREEE (reference sequence). With 3 bases removed from V and 1 base from J, the gap between germline ends came to 13 bases. In DNA, the CDR3 is TGTGCCAGCAGCTCTTTTCAGGGCTCGAACACTGAAGCTTTCTTT. It specifies CASSSFQGSNTEAFF.

The rearrangement joins TRBV28 to TRBJ1-2, with D tentatively TRBD1 (5 bases). CDR3 length: 13 residues. V was pared by 3 bases and J by 4 bases, with 9 bases between. Germline V gene lookup returns CDR1 MDHEN and CDR2 SYDVKM. CDR3 in DNA: TGTGCCAGCAGTTTGGCGGGGCTCTATGGCTACACCTTC. Its protein is CASSLAGLYGYTF.

About this clone itself: One end of the junction does not line up with germline, which may come from a read error. The chain couples TRBV29-1 to TRBJ2-7, with a weak D call TRBD1 (6 bases). Germline loops: CDR1 SQVTM, CDR2 ANQGSEA. This CDR3 has 12 amino acids. The CDR3: CSVEDFRSGQVF. In DNA, the CDR3 is TGCAGCGTTGAAGATTTTCGATCGGGACAAGTCTTC.

The chain links TRBV7-2 to TRBJ1-3; D is ambiguous. The CDR3 spans 14 residues. CDR1 is SGHTA, CDR2 FQGNSA, per germline. Trimming left V 8 bases short and J 1 base short, with 12 bases between. CDR3 coding DNA: TGTGCCAGCGATTATGCCGCGTCTGGAAACACCATATATTTT. This gives the protein CASDYAASGNTIYF.

The rearrangement uses TRBV7-6 and TRBJ1-5; 8 bases fit TRBD1. There are 17 residues in the CDR3. Losses at the gene ends were 5 bases for V and 2 bases for J; bases not matched to a gene: 11. Per the germline V gene, CDR1 is SGHVS and CDR2 is FNYEAQ. This CDR3 is CASSLGAGGEGNQPQHF. CDR3 sequence (DNA): TGTGCCAGCAGCCTGGGGGCAGGGGGCGAGGGCAATCAGCCCCAGCATTTT.

The chain uses TRBV5-1 and TRBJ2-5; TRBD1 is a possible D gene (5 bases). V was shortened by 3 bases and J by 5 bases, with 17 bases between the two germline ends. The germline CDR1 and CDR2 sequences are SGHRS and YFSETQ. The CDR3 consists of 15 residues. The DNA for the CDR3 is TGCGCCAGCAGCTCCCCAAGCAGGGTAGATGAGACCCAGTACTTC. This translates into CASSSPSRVDETQYF.

The chain uses TRBV7-2 and TRBJ1-1; a possible D gene is TRBD1 (5 bases). Germline-derived CDR1 and CDR2 are SGHTA and FQGNSA. This CDR3 region has 15 residues. The germline V and J ends were trimmed by 3 bases and 0 bases, with 11 bases remaining between them. The CDR3 loop is CASSFWGPVNTEAFF. The CDR3 DNA sequence: TGTGCCAGCAGCTTTTGGGGCCCCGTGAACACTGAAGCTTTCTTT.

On this clone: A junction end diverges from the germline sequence, so it may reflect a read error. In the same sample, other DNA sequences code for this CDR3. This chain uses TRBV7-9 with TRBJ1-2; 11 bases align to TRBD1. CDR3 length equals 14 residues. Germline assignment: CDR1 SEHNR and CDR2 FQNEAQ (reference sequence). The CDR3 DNA is TGTGCCAGCAGCCTAGGACAGGGGGCGCGGGGCTACACTTTC. Translated: CASSLGQGARGYTF.

The genes are TRBV5-6 and TRBJ2-7; TRBD2 agrees at 9 bases. CDR3 size: 13 residues. Losses at the gene ends were 4 bases for V and 13 bases for J; bases not matched to a gene: 12. The germline gives CDR1 SGHDT, CDR2 YYEEEE. The CDR3 region is CASSPPGREGFYF. The CDR3 DNA sequence: TGTGCCAGCAGCCCCCCGGGGCGGGAGGGGTTTTACTTC.

The rearrangement links TRBV18 to TRBJ2-2; maybe TRBD1 (5 bases). Germline lookup yields CDR1 KGHSH and CDR2 LQKENI. The CDR3 covers 14 residues. V was pared by 0 bases and J by 6 bases, with 8 bases between. The CDR3 bases are TGTGCCAGCTCACCACCGTCAGGGTCCGGGGAGCTGTTTTTT. Amino acids: CASSPPSGSGELFF.

The genes are TRBV18 and TRBJ2-5; the match to TRBD1 covers 7 bases. The J call is in doubt because the DNA end fits TRBJ2-7 better. From germline, CDR1 is KGHSH and CDR2 LQKENI. This CDR3 is 14 amino acids long. The CDR3 DNA follows: TGTGCCAGCTCACCGGGACAGCGGATTTACGAGCAGTACTTC. The encoded protein is CASSPGQRIYEQYF.

This clone was seen a handful of times. The chain carries TRBV18 and TRBJ1-1; 7 positions agree with TRBD1. The CDR3 is 11 residues long. V shed 8 bases, J shed 9 bases, and the junction held 6 bases outside the gene matches. Germline CDR1 is KGHSH and CDR2 is LQKENI. The CDR3 here is CASLRDRKAFF. The CDR3 DNA is TGTGCCAGCCTAAGGGACAGAAAAGCTTTCTTT.

The chain combines TRBV27 with TRBJ1-2, with D uncertain. V was cut by 8 bases and J by 9 bases, with 13 bases left in between. From germline, CDR1 is MNHEY and CDR2 SMNVEV (reference sequence). The CDR3 contains 11 residues. CDR3 DNA sequence: TGTGCCAGCCGACCGACATGTTGCTACACCTTC. It yields the protein CASRPTCCYTF.

J is TRBJ2-1 and V is TRBV19; D unclear. The germline V gene has CDR1 LNHDA and CDR2 SQIVND (reference sequence). CDR3 length equals 14 residues. V lost 5 bases, J lost 6 bases, and 14 bases lay in between. The CDR3 nucleotides read TGTGCCAGTAGTCCGGGTGGTAGCCTCAATGAGCAGTTCTTC. Protein: CASSPGGSLNEQFF. The variable domain in full, with the rest retrieved from reference TRBV19 and TRBJ2-1, is DGGITQSPKYLFRKEGQNVTLSCEQNLNHDAMYWYRQDPGQGLRLIYYSQIVNDFQKGDIAEGYSVSREKKESFPLTVTSAQKNPTAFYLCASSPGGSLNEQFFGPGTRLTVL.

This chain joins TRBV5-4 and TRBJ2-7; TRBD2 aligns across 9 bases. V was clipped by 4 bases and J by 2 bases; unmatched bases: 4. The CDR3 contains 14 residues. Germline lookup yields CDR1 SGHNT and CDR2 YYREEE (reference sequence). This CDR3 is CASSHSGSPYEQYF. The CDR3 bases are TGTGCCAGCAGCCATAGCGGGAGCCCCTACGAGCAGTACTTC.

This clone was seen only a few times. The V call is TRBV6-5, the J call TRBJ1-5; a weak D match, TRBD1 (5 bases). Germline V lookup: CDR1 MNHEY, CDR2 SVGAGI. The CDR3 is 14 residues long. V lost 2 bases, J lost 6 bases, and 11 bases lay in between. The CDR3 DNA is TGTGCCAGCAGTTACGCAGGGTGGTCTCAGCCCCAGCATTTT. Its translation: CASSYAGWSQPQHF.

V gene TRBV25-1 combines with J gene TRBJ2-7; 9 bases are a match to TRBD1. Germline lookup yields CDR1 MGHDK and CDR2 SYGVNS. The trim removed 8 bases at V and 5 bases at J, leaving 10 bases unmatched. CDR3 length equals 14 residues. CDR3 bases: TGTGCCAGCTCTAGGCAGGGACAGGGTAACGAGCAGTACTTC. Translated, it gives CASSRQGQGNEQYF.

This clone was seen more than once but under ten times. The chain combines TRBV5-6 with TRBJ1-2, with 9 nucleotides matching TRBD1. Germline CDR1 reads SGHDT; CDR2 reads YYEEEE. The CDR3 is 13 residues long. The V segment lost 2 bases and the J segment 5 bases; nucleotides outside the gene matches: 1. In nucleotides, the CDR3 is TGTGCCAGCAGCTTCGGACAGGGGTATGGCTACACCTTC. It encodes CASSFGQGYGYTF.

This chain links TRBV5-1 with TRBJ1-2; 9 nucleotides align to TRBD1. CDR1 and CDR2 (germline): SGHRS, YFSETQ. This CDR3 is built from 13 residues. With 4 bases clipped from V and 8 bases from J, the junction kept 6 bases outside the gene matches. The CDR3 reads CASSLQGARGYTF. In DNA form, the CDR3 reads TGCGCCAGCAGCCTACAGGGGGCTCGCGGCTACACCTTC. The variable domain in full, completed from reference TRBV5-1 and TRBJ1-2, reads KAGVTQTPRYLIKTRGQQVTLSCSPISGHRSVSWYQQTPGQGLQFLFEYFSETQRNKGNFPGRFSGRQFSNSRSEMNVSTLELGDSALYLCASSLQGARGYTFGSGTRLTVV.

CDR3 sequence: CASSGQGSEQYF. As DNA, the CDR3 is TGTGCCAGCAGTGGACAGGGGAGCGAGCAGTACTTC. The V gene is TRBV25-1, the J gene TRBJ2-7, with 8 bases that match TRBD1. The V and J ends lost 4 bases and 6 bases, in that order; junction bases with no gene match: 2. CDR1 and CDR2 from the germline V gene are MGHDK and SYGVNS. The CDR3 sequence is 12 residues long.